This T cell receptor beta chain was observed in a study of blood T cell repertoires in COVID-19. For the study at large: COVID-19 samples, acute and convalescent, were from the United States, Italy and Spain. T cells, B-cell-depleted T cells, or PBMCs supplied cDNA or gDNA.

The trim removed 6 bases at V and 4 bases at J, leaving 7 bases unmatched. The CDR3 covers 16 residues. Per the germline V gene, CDR1 is MDHEN and CDR2 is SYDVKM. In the original workflow: Reference gene primer amplification in the assay estimated nucleated cell counts. Data came from immunoSEQ multiplex PCR; TCRdb stores just in-frame clones and leaves some out. The V and J calls and the clone size are those of that table, but D and trimming were determined from the DNA. This sample has about 320,000 clones, with approximately 90% found just once. Cohort placement rested on clinical history that participants reported themselves.

Sequences were obtained from PBMCs or T cells enriched from blood (not recorded which). This chain joins TRBV28 and TRBJ2-2; 11 bases are shared with TRBD1. This sequence was found in a woman aged 18 to 35 who had recovered from COVID-19. CDR3 nucleotides: TGTGCCAGCAGCTACACCGGGACAGGGGGCACCGGGGAGCTGTTTTTT. This sequence encodes CASSYTGTGGTGELFF.